Below are 32 T cell receptor beta chains sequenced from a single sample in a study of blood T cells in healthy people across ages. For the second PCR, which ran for about 7 to 11 cycles, a sample-barcoded 5' primer and a J-beta primer mix were used. Via MiXCR, TCRdb re-called the 5' RACE reads, giving one row per CDR3 protein. The sample contains some 750,000 distinct CDR3 sequences, 22% of which appear only once. Sequenced sample: blood. The receptor source for this set is an older man in good health.

V usage is TRBV29-1 and J usage is TRBJ1-2; TRBD1 is a possible D gene (6 bases). Germline-derived CDR1 and CDR2 are SQVTM and ANQGSEA. V lost 4 bases, J lost 4 bases, and 13 bases lay in between. This CDR3 comprises 13 residues. The CDR3 is CSVALTGTYGYTF. The CDR3 region has the DNA TGCAGCGTTGCCCTTACAGGGACCTATGGCTACACCTTC. Combining the CDR3 with reference TRBV29-1 and TRBJ1-2 gives the whole variable domain SAVISQKPSRDICQRGTSLTIQCQVDSQVTMMFWYRQQPGQSLTLIATANQGSEATYESGFVIDKFPISRPNLTFSTLTVSNMSPEDSSIYLCSVALTGTYGYTFGSGTRLTVV.

The chain joins TRBV25-1 to TRBJ2-5; no reliable D call. Looked up from germline, CDR1 is MGHDK and CDR2 is SYGVNS. Trimming left V 1 base short and J 0 bases short, with 9 bases between. The CDR3 length is 15 residues. DNA of the CDR3: TGTGCCAGCAGTGAATCCAGGCGGTACCAAGAGACCCAGTACTTC. Protein: CASSESRRYQETQYF.

Details on this clonotype: Mismatch with germline at one junction end may stem from a read error. V is TRBV24-1 and J is TRBJ2-5; D not resolved. The germline gives CDR1 KGHDR, CDR2 SFDVKD. The CDR3 is made up of 16 amino acids. This CDR3 reads CATSESGRISYNEQSF. For the CDR3, the DNA is TGTGCCACCAGTGAATCCGGACGGATTTCTTACAATGAGCAGTCCTTC.

This clonotype was seen a few times. V usage is TRBV12-3 or TRBV12-4 and J usage is TRBJ2-3, with TRBD2 identical over 9 bases. V lost 2 bases and J lost 0; bases outside the gene matches: 6. The CDR3 runs to 17 residues. For the CDR3, the DNA is TGTGCCAGCAGTTTACGGAGCGGGGGGTATAGCACAGATACGCAGTATTTT. Encoded protein: CASSLRSGGYSTDTQYF.

This clonotype was seen only a few times. The J gene is TRBJ1-4, the V gene TRBV3-1; D unclear. The CDR3 extends over 16 amino acids. Germline assignment: CDR1 LGHDT and CDR2 YNNKEL (reference sequence). The V end lost 2 bases, the J end lost 0 bases, and 10 bases lay between the germline ends. The CDR3 nucleotides are TGTGCCAGCAGCCAATCAGGACGGGCAACTAATGAAAAACTGTTTTTT. Encoded protein: CASSQSGRATNEKLFF.

The rearrangement joins TRBV19 to TRBJ1-1; 7 bases map to TRBD1. The CDR3 has 13 amino acids. J gave up 4 bases and V 6 bases, and 5 bases lay outside the gene matches. Germline CDR1 and CDR2: LNHDA and SQIVND (reference sequence). The CDR3 nucleotides read TGTGCCAGTAGCGTGGACAGGTTCACTGAAGCTTTCTTT. As protein: CASSVDRFTEAFF.

This clonotype has only a few counts. The rearrangement links TRBV28 to TRBJ1-5; a weak D match, TRBD1 (5 bases). CDR1 and CDR2 from the germline V gene are MDHEN and SYDVKM. The CDR3 contains 16 residues. V was clipped by 11 bases and J by 0 bases, with 20 bases between them. CDR3 nucleotides: TGTGCCGGATCTGGGGCGAGGATCAATAGCAATCAGCCCCAGCATTTT. Translated: CAGSGARINSNQPQHF.

Points on this clonotype: The junction departs from germline at one end; a sequencing error may be responsible. The chain uses TRBV20-1 and TRBJ2-5; TRBD1 is a possible D gene (6 bases). The germline gives CDR1 DFQATT, CDR2 SNEGSKA (reference sequence). The CDR3 runs to 11 residues. The CDR3 nucleotides are TGCAGTGCTAGGTTAGGGACAAGATGGTTCTTC. Translation gives CSARLGTRWFF.

This clonotype occurred a few times. One junction end does not reproduce the germline sequence, and a read error may be involved. V is TRBV18 and J is TRBJ2-1; D not certain. This CDR3 comprises 13 residues. Germline V gene sequence: CDR1 KGHSH, CDR2 LQKENI. The CDR3: CASSPPMETRTHF. CDR3 nucleotide sequence: TGTGCCAGCTCACCACCGATGGAGACACGCACCCACTTC.

The chain combines TRBV29-1 with TRBJ1-1; tentatively, D is TRBD1 (6 bases). With 7 bases removed from V and 0 bases from J, the gap between germline ends came to 12 bases. The germline CDR1 and CDR2 sequences are SQVTM and ANQGSEA. CDR3 size: 13 residues. CDR3 residues: CSALTGLNTEAFF. In nucleotides, the CDR3 is TGCAGCGCCCTGACAGGTTTGAACACTGAAGCTTTCTTT.

Only a few counts were recorded for this clonotype. The chain couples TRBV5-6 to TRBJ1-4; 7 bases are a match to TRBD1. The CDR3 is made up of 15 amino acids. The ends lost 0 bases at V and 8 bases at J; junction bases unmatched: 7. Germline assignment: CDR1 SGHDT and CDR2 YYEEEE. CDR3 in DNA: TGTGCCAGCAGCTTGGCTTCGGGAGGGGGCGAAAAACTGTTTTTT. It codes for CASSLASGGGEKLFF.

The chain is built from TRBV7-2 and TRBJ2-1; no definite D call. V was trimmed by 0 bases and J by 11 bases, leaving 23 bases between them. CDR3 length equals 17 residues. Germline assignment: CDR1 SGHTA and CDR2 FQGNSA. Here the CDR3 reads CASSLAILVPRQEKQFF. CDR3 nucleotide sequence: TGTGCCAGCAGCTTAGCGATCCTAGTGCCCCGCCAGGAGAAGCAGTTCTTC.

The rearrangement uses TRBV5-4 and TRBJ2-7; TRBD2 aligns across 7 bases. The J call may be in error: the DNA end matches TRBJ2-5 better. The CDR3 runs 14 residues. Germline CDR1 and CDR2: SGHNT and YYREEE (reference sequence). CDR3 sequence: CASSWPGLQETQYF. CDR3 in DNA: TGTGCCAGCAGTTGGCCGGGACTACAAGAGACCCAGTACTTC.

The rearrangement joins TRBV7-2 to TRBJ2-1; possibly TRBD1 for D (6 bases). Trimming stripped 4 bases from V and 5 bases from J, with 18 bases between. Germline loops: CDR1 SGHTA, CDR2 FQGNSA. The CDR3 is 16 amino acids. Here the CDR3 reads CASSSIGTSGHNEQFF. Here the CDR3 DNA reads TGTGCCAGCAGCTCAATTGGGACATCGGGTCACAATGAGCAGTTCTTC.

This chain connects TRBV5-1 to TRBJ1-2; the D gene is possibly TRBD1 (6 bases). CDR3 length: 14 amino acids. Germline CDR1 and CDR2: SGHRS and YFSETQ. The V end was cut by 0 bases, the J end by 6 bases, with 12 bases between. CDR3 sequence (DNA): TGCGCCAGCAGCTTGGGACAGGCTGTCAATGGCTACACCTTC. Amino acid sequence: CASSLGQAVNGYTF.

This clonotype was observed a few times. This chain uses TRBV29-1 with TRBJ1-1; 9 nucleotides line up with TRBD1. The CDR3 contains 13 residues. The germline V gene encodes CDR1 SQVTM and CDR2 ANQGSEA. J was trimmed by 7 bases and V by 5 bases; bases with no gene match: 8. The CDR3 DNA is TGCAGCGTTCGATTGGACAGGGGAGGTGAAGCTTTCTTT. This gives the protein CSVRLDRGGEAFF.

This clonotype was found many times. The chain has TRBV28 and TRBJ2-6; D not certain. The V and J ends lost 6 bases and 1 base respectively, with 22 bases between them. Germline assignment: CDR1 MDHEN and CDR2 SYDVKM. The CDR3 has 19 residues. CDR3 amino acids: CASSQQAKWTFSGANVLTF. CDR3 nucleotide sequence: TGTGCCAGCAGCCAACAAGCTAAGTGGACGTTTTCTGGGGCCAACGTCCTGACTTTC.

This sequence joins TRBV10-3 and TRBJ2-1, with 9 nucleotides matching TRBD1. The better agreement between TRBJ2-7 and the DNA end casts doubt on the J call. CDR3 length: 13 residues. Germline CDR1 reads ENHRY; CDR2 reads SYGVKD. The CDR3 sequence is CAIRGQGGEEQYV. The CDR3 region has the DNA TGTGCCATCCGGGGACAGGGTGGCGAAGAGCAGTACGTC.

This clonotype came up a few times. J is TRBJ1-4 and V is TRBV7-2; D is possibly TRBD1 (5 bases). From germline, CDR1 is SGHTA and CDR2 FQGNSA. Between the trimmed V and J ends, which lost 1 base and 5 bases, there was a span of 14 bases. The CDR3 length is 16 residues. CDR3 in DNA: TGTGCCAGCAGCTTAGGCGGGACGGTAAAAAATGAAAAACTGTTTTTT. Translated, it gives CASSLGGTVKNEKLFF. Supplemented by reference TRBV7-2 and TRBJ1-4, the full variable domain reads GAGVSQSPSNKVTEKGKDVELRCDPISGHTALYWYRQSLGQGLEFLIYFQGNSAPDKSGLPSDRFSAERTGGSVSTLTIQRTQQEDSAVYLCASSLGGTVKNEKLFFGSGTQLSVL.

For this clonotype: This is likely a read error, given that the CDR3 carries no conserved phenylalanine or tryptophan at its end. The chain combines TRBV2 with TRBJ1-5, with D maybe TRBD1 (6 bases). CDR3 length: 14 residues. Germline V CDR1 and CDR2: SNHLY, FYNNEI. Trimming removed 5 bases at V and 1 base at J, with 9 bases between. In DNA form, the CDR3 reads TGTGCCAGCAGTAAGCAGGGGAGCAATCAGCCCCAGCATTAT. It encodes CASSKQGSNQPQHY.

This chain uses TRBV20-1 with TRBJ2-5, with D possibly matching TRBD2 (6 bases). The J call may be incorrect, as the DNA end agrees better with TRBJ2-7. CDR1 is DFQATT, CDR2 SNEGSKA, per germline (reference sequence). CDR3 size: 13 residues. In nucleotides, the CDR3 is TGCAGTGACCCGACTAGGGCAGCCTACGAGCAGTACGTC. This sequence encodes CSDPTRAAYEQYV.

This sequence joins TRBV5-1 and TRBJ2-1; weak D call: TRBD1 (5 bases). The CDR3 covers 14 residues. Trimming stripped 9 bases from V and 0 bases from J, with 13 bases between. CDR1 SGHRS and CDR2 YFSETQ come from the germline V gene. CDR3 protein: CATTLGDSYNEQFF. The CDR3 DNA follows: TGCGCCACCACCTTAGGGGACTCCTACAATGAGCAGTTCTTC.

A word on this clonotype: A read error may be the cause here, since a much bigger clone is one base away. The chain has TRBV20-1 and TRBJ1-1, with D tentatively TRBD1 (5 bases). CDR3 length: 15 residues. Germline CDR1 is DFQATT and CDR2 is SNEGSKA (reference sequence). Trimming cost V 3 bases and J 5 bases, with 19 bases left between them. For the CDR3, the DNA is TGCAGTGCTAGCCGGGACGGGGGACGAGGTACTGAAGCTTTCTTT. It codes for CSASRDGGRGTEAFF.

This chain uses TRBV6-2 or TRBV6-3 with TRBJ2-7; 7 bases are shared with TRBD1. There are 15 residues in the CDR3. In germline, CDR1 is MNHEY, CDR2 SVGEGT. V shed 6 bases, J shed 6 bases, and the junction held 14 bases outside the gene matches. The CDR3 reads CASRPTGAAPLEQYF. CDR3 bases: TGTGCCAGCAGACCTACAGGGGCGGCCCCCCTCGAGCAGTACTTC.

This clonotype was counted a few times. This chain uses TRBV12-3 or TRBV12-4 with TRBJ2-5, with a tentative D call TRBD1 (5 bases). The end of the DNA fits TRBJ2-7 better, so the J call may be wrong. CDR3 length equals 14 residues. CDR3 sequence reads: CASSRTLNSYEQYV. In DNA form, the CDR3 reads TGTGCCAGCAGTCGGACACTAAACTCCTACGAGCAGTACGTC.

This clonotype has a handful of counts. V gene TRBV7-7 combines with J gene TRBJ2-5; TRBD2 aligns across 11 bases. Near its end, the DNA agrees better with TRBJ2-1, so the J call may be wrong. The length of the CDR3 is 15 residues. Germline V CDR1 and CDR2: SSHAT, FNYEAQ (reference sequence). The CDR3 nucleotides read TGTGCCAGCAGCACCGGACTAGCGGGTCCCAATGAGCAGTTCTTC. As protein: CASSTGLAGPNEQFF.

In its sample, this clonotype was seen many times. V gene TRBV5-1 combines with J gene TRBJ1-2; D not resolved. With 0 bases removed from V and 8 bases from J, the gap between germline ends came to 26 bases. The CDR3 is 18 amino acids. Per the germline V gene, CDR1 is SGHRS and CDR2 is YFSETQ. The DNA of the CDR3 is TGCGCCAGCAGCTTGGATGTGCGGCACCGAAATGTTGTTAACGGCTACACCTTC. Translated, it gives CASSLDVRHRNVVNGYTF.

This clonotype was counted only a few times. This sequence joins TRBV5-1 and TRBJ1-1; 9 positions agree with TRBD1. V lost 4 bases and J lost 0; bases outside the gene matches: 4. Germline V gene data show CDR1 as SGHRS and CDR2 as YFSETQ. The CDR3 consists of 15 residues. CDR3 sequence: CASSDTGGMNTEAFF. The CDR3 nucleotides read TGCGCCAGCAGCGACACAGGGGGCATGAACACTGAAGCTTTCTTT.

This clonotype was counted between two and nine times. The V call is TRBV20-1, the J call TRBJ2-3; 7 bases line up with TRBD1. Germline CDR1 reads DFQATT; CDR2 reads SNEGSKA (reference sequence). Trimming took 0 bases from V and 8 from J; bases not matched to a gene: 14. The CDR3 extends over 16 amino acids. The CDR3: CSAREASGQALRTQYF. The CDR3, as DNA: TGCAGTGCTAGAGAAGCGTCAGGACAGGCCCTACGTACGCAGTATTTT.

V gene TRBV6-1 combines with J gene TRBJ2-1; 8 bases are a match to TRBD2. The CDR3 totals 17 residues. The V segment lost 2 bases and the J segment 3 bases; nucleotides outside the gene matches: 9. Per germline, CDR1 MNHNS and CDR2 SASEGT. The CDR3 nucleotides read TGTGCCAGCAGTGAAACCTCGGGGCGGGGGGACTACAATGAGCAGTTCTTC. Translating it yields CASSETSGRGDYNEQFF.

Turning to this clonotype: At one of its ends the junction is not consistent with the germline gene, which may arise from a read error. This chain joins TRBV5-5 and TRBJ1-1; D gene ambiguous. Germline V gives CDR1 SGHKS, CDR2 YYEKEE (reference sequence). This CDR3 is 14 amino acids long. The CDR3 DNA is TGTGCCAGCGGCTTGTTACAGTTGAACACTGAAGCTTTCTTT. It specifies CASGLLQLNTEAFF.

This clonotype turned up a few times. The chain couples TRBV20-1 to TRBJ1-4, with no clear D. The V and J ends lost 3 bases and 8 bases respectively, with 19 bases between them. CDR3 length: 15 residues. From germline, CDR1 is DFQATT and CDR2 SNEGSKA (reference sequence). This CDR3 is CSASGGVPEPEKLFF. The CDR3 DNA is TGCAGTGCTAGTGGCGGGGTCCCCGAACCCGAAAAACTGTTTTTT.